Listed below are T cell receptor beta chains from one sample, sequenced in a study of cytomegalovirus exposure and HLA in healthy donors. Some clones are missing from TCRdb's copy, which holds only in-frame ones; the method was immunoSEQ multiplex PCR. The sample has approximately 280,000 clones; 65% to 90% are singletons. Material for sequencing was PBMCs. Every receptor here comes from a woman aged 18-30 years in good health and CMV-seronegative. CDR3s include the opening cysteine and the closing phenylalanine or tryptophan. The D gene is left open where the match is weak. Expanded clones are given a class, and other clones once, few, many or no size at all.

d_gene	v_gene	abundance	j_gene	CDR3nt	CDR3aa
NA	TRBV7-2	NA	TRBJ2-1	TGTGCCAGCAGCTTAGAGACAGGGGTGCCGGGAGGCTACAATGAGCAGTTCTTC	CASSLETGVPGGYNEQFF
TRBD2	TRBV10-3	NA	TRBJ2-7	TGTGCCATCAGCCCCGGGACTAGCGGCTACGAGCAGTACTTC	CAISPGTSGYEQYF
TRBD1	TRBV18	NA	TRBJ2-2	TGTGCCAGCTCACCTTATACCCCGGGACAGGGGCACACCGGGGAGCTGTTTTTT	CASSPYTPGQGHTGELFF
TRBD1	TRBV20-1	NA	TRBJ1-1	TGCAGTGCGTGGACAGGGGCTGAAGCTTTCTTT	CSAWTGAEAFF
NA	TRBV28	NA	TRBJ1-3	TGTGCCAGCACCCAGGACACAAGGGCTGGAAACACCATATATTTT	CASTQDTRAGNTIYF
TRBD2	TRBV11-2	NA	TRBJ2-7	TGTGCCAGCAGCCCCTGGACGAGGGCTAGCGGGAGCGAGCAGTACTTC	CASSPWTRASGSEQYF
NA	TRBV30	NA	TRBJ2-1	TGTGCCTGGACATCCGATGGGGGCACGCAGTTCTTC	CAWTSDGGTQFF
TRBD2	TRBV13	NA	TRBJ2-1	TGTGCCAGCAGCTCTAGCGGGAGGGCCAACAATGAGCAGTTCTTC	CASSSSGRANNEQFF
TRBD2	TRBV4-3	NA	TRBJ2-1	TGCGCCAGCAGCCAAGAGACTAGCGATTCCTACAATGAGCAGTTCTTC	CASSQETSDSYNEQFF
TRBD1	TRBV29-1	NA	TRBJ1-1	TGCAGCGGGGACAGGGTGAACACTGAAGCTTTCTTT	CSGDRVNTEAFF
TRBD1	TRBV10-3	NA	TRBJ2-3	TGTGCCACCAAAACAGGGGTTGGTACAGATACGCAGTATTTT	CATKTGVGTDTQYF
NA	TRBV27	once	TRBJ1-5	TGTGCCAGCAGTCCCTGGACTGGGATCGGCAATCAGCCCCAGCATTTT	CASSPWTGIGNQPQHF
NA	TRBV5-8	NA	TRBJ2-7	TGTGCCAGCAGCTTGGTAGTCGGGGCCTACGAGCAGTACTTC	CASSLVVGAYEQYF